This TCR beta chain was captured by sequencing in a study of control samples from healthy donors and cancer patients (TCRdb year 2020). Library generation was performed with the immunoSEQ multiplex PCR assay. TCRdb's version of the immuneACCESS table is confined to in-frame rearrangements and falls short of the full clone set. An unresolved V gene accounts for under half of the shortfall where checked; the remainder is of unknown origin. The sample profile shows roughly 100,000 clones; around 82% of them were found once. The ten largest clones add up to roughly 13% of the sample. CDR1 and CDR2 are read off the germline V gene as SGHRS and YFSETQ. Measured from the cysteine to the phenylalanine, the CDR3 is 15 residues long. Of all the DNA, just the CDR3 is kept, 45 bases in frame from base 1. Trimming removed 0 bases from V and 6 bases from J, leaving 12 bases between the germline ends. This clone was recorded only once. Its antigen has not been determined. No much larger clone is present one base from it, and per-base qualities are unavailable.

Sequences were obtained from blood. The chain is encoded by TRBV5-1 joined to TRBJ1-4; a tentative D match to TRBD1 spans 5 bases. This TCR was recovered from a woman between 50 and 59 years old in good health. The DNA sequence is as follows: TGCGCCAGCAGCTTGGGGGGGACCGGGGATGAAAAACTGTTTTTT. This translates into CASSLGGTGDEKLFF.